The text below deals with one T cell receptor beta chain. Its target is not known. Germline V lookup: CDR1 MNHEY, CDR2 SVGAGI. Trimming cost V 8 bases and J 1 base, with 14 bases left between them. The CDR3 runs to 14 residues. Assay used: immunoSEQ multiplex PCR; TCRdb lists only in-frame clones, some missing. The sample comprises approximately 41,000 clones, around 86% of which are singletons, and about 7% rests with the top ten. The data originate from a study of T cells in localized non-small cell lung cancer. Overall study findings and caveats: Longer overall survival accompanied higher blood T cell density. Appearing in adjacent lung were a median about 60 of the top 100 tumor clones. The greatest T cell clonality was found in uninvolved adjacent lung (higher than in tumor).

The rearrangement links TRBV6-5 to TRBJ1-1, with a weak D call TRBD1 (5 bases). The source was peripheral blood, collected before any cancer treatment. The sequence came from a woman aged 18 to 55 with stage III lung adenocarcinoma. CDR3 sequence: CASSTGPTNTEAFF. CDR3 in DNA: TGTGCCAGCTCAACGGGACCGACGAACACTGAAGCTTTCTTT.